This T cell receptor beta chain was obtained from a study of shared clonotypes between healthy human individuals. When replicate PCRs were run on sorted subsets, they used 150 to 250 ng DNA, around 33,000 T cell genomes. Profiled with immunoSEQ multiplex PCR; TCRdb holds only in-frame clones, not every one. The profile shows around 610,000 clones, about 95% of them singletons. The naive CD8 fraction comprised CD45RO-negative cells positively selected for CCR7 and excluded terminally differentiated effector memory CD45RA+ cells. The donors, healthy adults who were HIV-negative, had experienced no recent acute infections or vaccinations. Trimming took off 0 bases at V and 3 bases at J, with 7 bases between the two ends. Germline CDR1 SGHRS, CDR2 YFSETQ. The CDR3 covers 13 residues.

Sequencing was carried out using naive CD8+ T cells sorted from blood. This TCR came from a woman between 25 and 40 years old in good health. V and J are TRBV5-1 and TRBJ2-7; maybe TRBD1 (5 bases). The CDR3 loop is CASSLERGYEQYF. The CDR3 DNA sequence: TGCGCCAGCAGCTTGGAAAGGGGCTACGAGCAGTACTTC.